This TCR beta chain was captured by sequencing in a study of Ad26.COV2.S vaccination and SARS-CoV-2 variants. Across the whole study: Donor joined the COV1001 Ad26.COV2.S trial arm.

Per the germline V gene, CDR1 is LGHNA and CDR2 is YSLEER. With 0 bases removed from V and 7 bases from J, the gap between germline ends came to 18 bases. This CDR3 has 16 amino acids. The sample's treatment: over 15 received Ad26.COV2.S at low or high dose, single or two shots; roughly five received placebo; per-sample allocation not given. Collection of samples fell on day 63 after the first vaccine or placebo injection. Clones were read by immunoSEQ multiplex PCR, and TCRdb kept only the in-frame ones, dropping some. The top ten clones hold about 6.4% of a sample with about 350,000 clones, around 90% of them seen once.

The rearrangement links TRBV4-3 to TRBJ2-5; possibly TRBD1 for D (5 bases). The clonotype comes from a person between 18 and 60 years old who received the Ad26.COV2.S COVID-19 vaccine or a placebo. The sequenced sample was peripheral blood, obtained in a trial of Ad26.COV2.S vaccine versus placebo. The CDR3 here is CASSQDLTFGRGTQYF. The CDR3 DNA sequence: TGCGCCAGCAGCCAAGATCTCACCTTCGGTAGGGGGACCCAGTACTTC.